The 14 T cell receptor beta chains below all came from one sample that was sequenced in a study of blood T cell repertoires in COVID-19. The method was immunoSEQ multiplex PCR; TCRdb's version includes in-frame clones alone and lacks a portion of them. The table has a few hundred thousand clones, roughly nine tenths seen once. Sequencing was done on a sample of peripheral blood. Receptors were obtained from a middle-aged man with acute or convalescent COVID-19.

The chain joins TRBV10-3 to TRBJ2-7; 8 nucleotides match TRBD2. CDR3 length: 15 amino acids. From germline, CDR1 is ENHRY and CDR2 SYGVKD. V trimming: 3 bases; J trimming: 9 bases; junction bases outside the gene matches: 13. The CDR3 loop is CAISEIAGRTVGQYF. In nucleotides, the CDR3 is TGTGCCATCAGTGAAATAGCGGGGCGTACCGTCGGGCAGTACTTC.

The V call is TRBV6-5, the J call TRBJ2-7; 10 nucleotides align to TRBD2. This CDR3 comprises 14 residues. V lost 5 bases and J lost 3; bases outside the gene matches: 4. Looked up from germline, CDR1 is MNHEY and CDR2 is SVGAGI. In DNA form, the CDR3 reads TGTGCCAGCAGTCCTAGCGGGAGCCACTACGAGCAGTACTTC. It encodes CASSPSGSHYEQYF.

The V and J genes are TRBV7-8 and TRBJ1-5; no clear D gene. V was trimmed by 4 bases and J by 3 bases, leaving 13 bases between them. The CDR3 contains 15 residues. Looked up from germline, CDR1 is SGHVS and CDR2 is FQNEAQ. Written as DNA, the CDR3 is TGTGCCAGCAGCTGGAACCTGGGAGACAATCAGCCCCAGCATTTT. Translation: CASSWNLGDNQPQHF.

The V gene is TRBV5-1, the J gene TRBJ2-7, with TRBD1 matching over 8 bases. Germline CDR1 and CDR2: SGHRS and YFSETQ. After removal of 3 bases from V and 5 bases from J, the junction contained 16 bases not matched to a gene. The CDR3 consists of 17 residues. As DNA, the CDR3 is TGCGCCAGCAGCTCCCTGGGGCCGGGACAGGAGCGGAACGAGCAGTACTTC. This codes for CASSSLGPGQERNEQYF.

The chain combines TRBV6-5 with TRBJ2-7, with D possibly being TRBD2 (6 bases). Trimming pared 0 bases from V and 9 bases from J, leaving 12 bases between. The germline CDR1 and CDR2 sequences are MNHEY and SVGAGI. The CDR3 loop spans 13 amino acids. The CDR3 is CASSYSTRGLQYF. The CDR3 DNA follows: TGTGCCAGCAGTTACTCGACTAGGGGCCTGCAGTACTTC.

V usage is TRBV7-6 and J usage is TRBJ1-1, with D possibly matching TRBD1 (5 bases). The germline V gene encodes CDR1 SGHVS and CDR2 FNYEAQ. The CDR3 has 15 residues. The germline V and J ends were trimmed by 2 bases and 0 bases, with 10 bases remaining between them. The CDR3 DNA reads TGTGCCAGCAGCTTAAAACAGGCCTTGAACACTGAAGCTTTCTTT. Translated: CASSLKQALNTEAFF.

This chain uses TRBV7-6 with TRBJ2-1, with 9 bases aligning to TRBD1. Losses at the gene ends were 4 bases for V and 7 bases for J; bases not matched to a gene: 8. The CDR3 extends over 15 amino acids. Germline-derived CDR1 and CDR2 are SGHVS and FNYEAQ. CDR3 in DNA: TGTGCCAGCAGCTCCACCACGGACAGGGGAAATGAGCAGTTCTTC. Protein: CASSSTTDRGNEQFF.

V and J are TRBV19 and TRBJ2-6; 10 nucleotides align to TRBD1. Germline CDR1 reads LNHDA; CDR2 reads SQIVND (reference sequence). This CDR3 has 17 amino acids. With V trimmed by 3 bases and J by 2 bases, 4 bases remained unmatched. The CDR3 DNA follows: TGTGCCAGTAGTATCCGGGACAGGGGAACTGGGGCCAACGTCCTGACTTTC. Translated, it gives CASSIRDRGTGANVLTF. The full variable domain, in which reference TRBV19 and TRBJ2-6 provide the parts outside the CDR3, is DGGITQSPKYLFRKEGQNVTLSCEQNLNHDAMYWYRQDPGQGLRLIYYSQIVNDFQKGDIAEGYSVSREKKESFPLTVTSAQKNPTAFYLCASSIRDRGTGANVLTFGAGSRLTVL.

This chain joins TRBV5-1 and TRBJ1-2; D is undetermined. The V end was cut by 4 bases, the J end by 4 bases, with 17 bases between. This CDR3 contains 15 residues. From germline, CDR1 is SGHRS and CDR2 YFSETQ. The CDR3 DNA sequence: TGCGCCAGCAGCCAAAATTCGGGGAATCCCTATGGCTACACCTTC. Translated, it gives CASSQNSGNPYGYTF. Filled out from reference TRBV5-1 and TRBJ1-2, the complete variable domain reads KAGVTQTPRYLIKTRGQQVTLSCSPISGHRSVSWYQQTPGQGLQFLFEYFSETQRNKGNFPGRFSGRQFSNSRSEMNVSTLELGDSALYLCASSQNSGNPYGYTFGSGTRLTVV.

The genes are TRBV30 and TRBJ1-2; no clear D. V shed 2 bases and J shed 7 bases, with 20 bases lying between them. Germline loops: CDR1 GTSNPN, CDR2 SVGIG (reference sequence). CDR3 length equals 15 residues. CDR3 DNA sequence: TGTGCCTGGAGTAGATATGTAGAGGGCCTGGGTGGCTACACCTTC. This translates into CAWSRYVEGLGGYTF.

Remarks on this clone: The sample carries other DNA sequences with the same CDR3. The rearrangement links TRBV9 to TRBJ2-1, with 11 bases fitting TRBD2. This CDR3 region has 15 residues. Germline V gives CDR1 SGDLS, CDR2 YYNGEE. V lost 3 bases, J lost 5 bases, and 4 bases stayed unmatched. The CDR3 spells CASSALAGDNNEQFF. The CDR3 DNA reads TGTGCCAGCAGCGCACTAGCGGGGGACAACAATGAGCAGTTCTTC.

This chain uses TRBV28 with TRBJ1-2; D not resolved. The CDR3 totals 14 residues. From germline, CDR1 is MDHEN and CDR2 SYDVKM. V lost 7 bases and J lost 2, with 14 bases in between. The CDR3, as DNA: TGTGCCAGCAACGACCGAGCAGGAAACTATGGCTACACCTTC. It specifies CASNDRAGNYGYTF.

Note on this clone: At the DNA level, this CDR3 is encoded by other sequences in the same sample as well. The chain employs TRBV9 and TRBJ1-1; D is possibly TRBD1 (5 bases). The CDR3 loop spans 13 amino acids. The germline V gene encodes CDR1 SGDLS and CDR2 YYNGEE. Trimming took 2 bases from V and 4 from J, leaving 9 bases between them. The CDR3, as DNA: TGTGCCAGCAGCGTCAGGGTTGGCACTGAAGCTTTCTTT. Translation: CASSVRVGTEAFF.

The chain recombines TRBV12-3 or TRBV12-4 with TRBJ1-1; D may be TRBD1 (5 bases). The germline V and J ends were trimmed by 6 bases and 1 base, with 9 bases remaining between them. The length of the CDR3 is 13 residues. CDR3 protein: CASSRDRNTEAFF. For the CDR3, the DNA is TGTGCCAGCAGCAGGGATCGGAACACTGAAGCTTTCTTT.